The sequence of this T cell receptor beta chain was determined in a study of CD8 T cells in ankylosing spondylitis. The CDR3 totals 13 residues. The V gene's germline CDR1 is SGHDN and CDR2 FVKESK. Trimming shortened V by 3 bases and J by 4 bases, and 9 bases separated the two germline ends. Broader study findings: Matched synovial fluid from ankylosing spondylitis patients was reported to be enriched for disease-linked clones. Ankylosing spondylitis blood seemed to carry a telltale TCR beta motif made of several highly homologous variants.

Libraries of TCR beta came from quantitative 5'-RACE with molecular barcodes. Using its own MiXCR run on the 5' RACE reads, TCRdb lists one record per CDR3 protein. The data contain around 100,000 distinct CDR3 sequences, 24% of them singletons. This clonotype was seen only a few times. Its antigen is currently unknown. Sequenced sample: synovial fluid, either unsorted or a sorted T cell fraction (not recorded which). This clonotype was sampled from a male donor with ankylosing spondylitis. The chain uses TRBV14 and TRBJ1-1, with TRBD1 as a possible D gene (5 bases). The CDR3 spells CASSHGGLTEAFF. CDR3 DNA: TGTGCCAGCAGCCATGGGGGTCTCACTGAAGCTTTCTTT.